This TCR beta chain is drawn from a study of T-cell reconstitution after alpha-beta-depleted transplantation in children. As it was prepared, the TCRbeta library received unique molecular identifiers. One entry per CDR3 protein, called by TCRdb with MiXCR from the PCR reads. The top ten clones hold about 4.3% of a sample with about 610,000 distinct CDR3 sequences, roughly a tenth of them seen once. Germline CDR1 reads DFQATT; CDR2 reads SNEGSKA (reference sequence). The CDR3 totals 17 residues. The ends lost 6 bases at V and 0 bases at J; junction bases unmatched: 9. The receptor was derived from a human donor who donated a stem cell graft to a child with acute myeloid leukemia. This sample comprised PBMCs from the stem cell graft donor, obtained from the stem cell graft. The chain couples TRBV20-1 to TRBJ2-1, with 12 bases lining up with TRBD2. The CDR3 loop is CSAPGLAGPSSYNEQFF. The CDR3 coding sequence is TGCAGTGCCCCGGGACTAGCGGGCCCAAGCTCCTACAATGAGCAGTTCTTC.